Given below is one T cell receptor (beta chain) in context. V shed 5 bases, J shed 1 base, and the junction held 5 bases outside the gene matches. The germline V gene encodes CDR1 LNHDA and CDR2 SQIVND (reference sequence). The CDR3 spans 16 residues. This sample stems from a study of blood T cell repertoires in COVID-19. The protocol was immunoSEQ multiplex PCR, while the TCRdb copy is restricted to in-frame clones and leaves out a portion. The data show about 170,000 clones, approximately 90% seen once. The chain recombines TRBV19 with TRBJ2-5; TRBD1 aligns across 12 bases. The sequenced sample was peripheral blood. This TCR came from a man between 18 and 29 years old with COVID-19, enrolled during active disease. In DNA, the CDR3 is TGTGCCAGTAGTCCCGGGACAGGGGGCTTCCAAGAGACCCAGTACTTC. It specifies CASSPGTGGFQETQYF.